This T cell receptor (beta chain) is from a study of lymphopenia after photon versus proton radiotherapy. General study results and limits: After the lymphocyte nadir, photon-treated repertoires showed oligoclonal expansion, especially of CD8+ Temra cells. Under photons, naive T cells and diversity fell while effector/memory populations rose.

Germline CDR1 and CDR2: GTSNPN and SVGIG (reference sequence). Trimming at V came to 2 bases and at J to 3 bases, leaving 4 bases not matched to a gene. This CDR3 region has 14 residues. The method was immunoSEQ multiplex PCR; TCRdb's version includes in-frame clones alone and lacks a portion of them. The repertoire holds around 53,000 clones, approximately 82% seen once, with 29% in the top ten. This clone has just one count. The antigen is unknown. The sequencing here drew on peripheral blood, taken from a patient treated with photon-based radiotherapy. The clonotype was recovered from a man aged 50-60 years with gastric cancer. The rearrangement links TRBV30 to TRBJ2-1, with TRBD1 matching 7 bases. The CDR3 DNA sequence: TGTGCCTGGAGTATGGCAGGGGGCTACAATGAGCAGTTCTTC. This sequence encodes CAWSMAGGYNEQFF.